The TCR beta chain described here comes from a study of blood T cell repertoires in COVID-19. The CDR3 loop spans 15 amino acids. The V segment lost 5 bases and the J segment 5 bases; nucleotides outside the gene matches: 8. Germline V gene sequence: CDR1 MNHEY, CDR2 SVGAGI. Original analysis: Estimates of nucleated cell counts were drawn from the amplification of reference gene primers. Using immunoSEQ multiplex PCR, the repertoire was profiled, and TCRdb retains in-frame clones only, with some absent. V and J calls and clone size are those listed in that table; D and trimming were worked out from the DNA. The sample consists of roughly 46,000 clones, around four fifths of them appearing once.

The J gene is TRBJ2-2, the V gene TRBV6-5; 7 bases map to TRBD2. The clonotype was recovered from a man between 60 and 70 years old with active COVID-19. The specimen sequenced was peripheral blood. CDR3 residues: CASSPPVGGTGELFF. CDR3 DNA sequence: TGTGCCAGCAGTCCCCCCGTGGGGGGGACCGGGGAGCTGTTTTTT.